The clone carrying this TCR beta chain was counted between two and nine times. This entry belongs to a study of blood T cells in healthy people across ages. Per sample, at least 6 micrograms of total RNA were extracted. Germline V gene sequence: CDR1 SGHTA, CDR2 FQGNSA. CDR3 size: 15 residues. J gave up 9 bases and V 1 base, and 5 bases lay outside the gene matches. For the second PCR, which ran for about 6 to 11 cycles, a sample-barcoded 5' primer and a J-beta primer mix were used. All samples gave at least 2.5 million CDR3-containing paired-end reads. Each CDR3 protein is one row after TCRdb ran MiXCR on the 5' RACE reads. Here the sample spans around 650,000 distinct CDR3 sequences, around 43% being singletons.

The clonotype originates from a man at least 80 years old in good health. The rearrangement uses TRBV7-2 and TRBJ2-4; TRBD1 matches 11 bases. The sequenced material came from blood. The CDR3 spells CASSLGGTGGGIQYF. The CDR3 DNA reads TGTGCCAGCAGCTTAGGAGGGACAGGGGGTGGCATTCAGTACTTC.